The rows below give T cell receptor beta chains drawn from one sample of a study of T cell repertoires in ileal Crohn's disease. The table came from immunoSEQ multiplex PCR; TCRdb's copy has only in-frame clones and leaves some out. This table has about 7,400 clones, about four fifths appearing once. The sequenced sample was ileal tissue. The receptor source for this set is an adult with Crohn's disease. The CDR3 runs from the conserved cysteine through the conserved F or W. Fields, in order: D gene, clone size, J gene, CDR3 length, V gene, CDR3 protein, CDR3 DNA. A D gene is named only where the DNA matches it firmly. The size entry is marked missing in some rows and otherwise reads once, few, many or a size class.

>-|-|TRBJ1-2|15|TRBV10-3
CAISESGRTLDGYTF
TGTGCCATCAGTGAGTCAGGGCGGACTTTGGACGGCTACACCTTC
>TRBD1|once|TRBJ2-2|15|TRBV25-1
CASSGQGDGTGELFF
TGTGCCAGCAGTGGACAGGGTGATGGCACCGGGGAGCTGTTTTTT
>TRBD1|-|TRBJ2-5|14|TRBV18
CASSPPGTVETQYF
TGTGCCAGCTCACCGCCCGGGACAGTAGAGACCCAGTACTTC
>-|-|TRBJ2-4|17|TRBV27
CASSHRRTDLAKNIQYF
TGTGCCAGCAGCCACCGGCGGACAGACCTAGCCAAAAACATTCAGTACTTC
>TRBD1|-|TRBJ2-7|14|TRBV14
CASSLTGTSYEQYF
TGTGCCAGCAGCCTGACAGGGACGTCCTACGAGCAGTACTTC